This T cell receptor beta chain originates from a study of T cells in Graves' hyperthyroidism and ophthalmopathy. Background on the study: Peripheral blood collection took place at initial diagnosis, before any treatment.

Researchers took RNA transcripts and amplified the TCR beta CDR3 regions from them. HTBI primers were employed in a first-round RT-PCR of the TCR CDR3. TCRdb fed the multiplex PCR reads into MiXCR, producing one record per CDR3 protein. The table has around 600,000 distinct CDR3 sequences, approximately 15% seen once; the top ten hold roughly an eighth. The CDR3 runs to 14 residues. Deletions cut 0 bases from V and 5 bases from J, with 9 bases between. Germline CDR1 SGHTS, CDR2 YDEGEE. The study included ophthalmopathy patients with Clinical Activity Score at least 3, NOSPECS grade at least 4 and duration under 3 months. Study-wide results and caveats: In the analysis, a 13 V-J model separated ophthalmopathy from stable hyperthyroidism.

This clonotype was seen a handful of times. Its antigen is unknown. The specimen was blood. The sequence came from a woman aged 50 to 65 with Graves' ophthalmopathy. J is TRBJ1-5 and V is TRBV5-8; no definite D call. CDR3 region: CASSLAGSDQPQHF. CDR3 DNA: TGTGCCAGCAGCTTGGCGGGATCGGATCAGCCCCAGCATTTT. The variable domain in full, completed from reference TRBV5-8 and TRBJ1-5, reads EAGVTQSPTHLIKTRGQQATLRCSPISGHTSVYWYQQALGLGLQFLLWYDEGEERNRGNFPPRFSGRQFPNYSSELNVNALELEDSALYLCASSLAGSDQPQHFGDGTRLSIL.